This T cell receptor (beta chain) was captured by sequencing in a study of blood T cell repertoires in COVID-19. Background on the study: COVID-19 samples collected from the United States, Italy and Spain covered acute and convalescent phases. PBMCs, B-cell-depleted T cells, or T cells were the source of the cDNA or gDNA that made up the material.

Losses at the gene ends were 0 bases for V and 1 base for J; bases not matched to a gene: 10. The CDR3 covers 18 residues. CDR1 SGHDT and CDR2 YYEEEE come from the germline V gene. The authors' processing: Reference gene primer amplification in the assay estimated nucleated cell counts. Assay used: immunoSEQ multiplex PCR; TCRdb lists only in-frame clones, some missing. V and J calls and clone size follow that table, whereas D and trimming were derived from the DNA. The data contain 250,000 to 350,000 clones, about 89% of them singletons. The chain has TRBV5-6 and TRBJ1-5, with 7 bases that match TRBD1. Sequenced input: peripheral blood. The origin of this receptor is a man aged 25-40 years with acute or convalescent COVID-19. In nucleotides, the CDR3 is TGTGCCAGCAGCTTGGGACAGGGAAGACACGCGAGCAATCAGCCCCAGCATTTT. Protein: CASSLGQGRHASNQPQHF.